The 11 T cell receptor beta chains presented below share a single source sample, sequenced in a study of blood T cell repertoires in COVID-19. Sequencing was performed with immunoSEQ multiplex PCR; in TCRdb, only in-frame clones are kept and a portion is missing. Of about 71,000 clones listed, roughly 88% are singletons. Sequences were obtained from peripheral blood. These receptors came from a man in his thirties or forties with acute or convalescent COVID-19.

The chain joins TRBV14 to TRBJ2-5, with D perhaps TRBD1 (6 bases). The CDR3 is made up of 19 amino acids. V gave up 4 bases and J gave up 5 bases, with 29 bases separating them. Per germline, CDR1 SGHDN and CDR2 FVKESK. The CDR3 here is CASSPTSTNRKGVRETQYF. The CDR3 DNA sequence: TGTGCCAGCAGCCCTACGTCCACGAACCGGAAGGGGGTCCGGGAGACCCAGTACTTC. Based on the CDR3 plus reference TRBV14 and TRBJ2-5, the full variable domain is EAGVTQFPSHSVIEKGQTVTLRCDPISGHDNLYWYRRVMGKEIKFLLHFVKESKQDESGMPNNRFLAERTGGTYSTLKVQPAELEDSGVYFCASSPTSTNRKGVRETQYFGPGTRLLVL.

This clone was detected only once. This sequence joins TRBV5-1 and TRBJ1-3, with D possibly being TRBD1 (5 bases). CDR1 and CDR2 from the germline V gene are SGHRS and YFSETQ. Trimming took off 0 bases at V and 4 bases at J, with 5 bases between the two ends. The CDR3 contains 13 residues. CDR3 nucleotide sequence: TGCGCCAGCAGCTTGGGACAGGGAAACACCATATATTTT. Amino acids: CASSLGQGNTIYF.

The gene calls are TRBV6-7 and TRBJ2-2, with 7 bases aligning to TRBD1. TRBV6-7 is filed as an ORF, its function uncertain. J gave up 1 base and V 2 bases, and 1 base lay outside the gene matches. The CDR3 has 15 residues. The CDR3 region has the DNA TGTGCCAGCAGTTACGGGACAGAGAACACCGGGGAGCTGTTTTTT. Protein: CASSYGTENTGELFF.

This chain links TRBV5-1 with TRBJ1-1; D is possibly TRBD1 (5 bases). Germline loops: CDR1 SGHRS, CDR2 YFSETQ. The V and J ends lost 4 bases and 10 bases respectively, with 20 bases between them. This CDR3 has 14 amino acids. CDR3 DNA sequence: TGCGCCAGCAGCGCGGACATCGCGGGGCCCACAGCTTTCTTT. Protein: CASSADIAGPTAFF. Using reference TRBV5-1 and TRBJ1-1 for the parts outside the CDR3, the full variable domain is KAGVTQTPRYLIKTRGQQVTLSCSPISGHRSVSWYQQTPGQGLQFLFEYFSETQRNKGNFPGRFSGRQFSNSRSEMNVSTLELGDSALYLCASSADIAGPTAFFGQGTRLTVV.

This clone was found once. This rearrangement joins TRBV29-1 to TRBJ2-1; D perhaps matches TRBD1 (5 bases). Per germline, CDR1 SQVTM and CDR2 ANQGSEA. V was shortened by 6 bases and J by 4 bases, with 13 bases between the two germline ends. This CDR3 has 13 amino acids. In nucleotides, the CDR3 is TGCAGCGTCGCTAGATCAGGGTACAATGAGCAGTTCTTC. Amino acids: CSVARSGYNEQFF.

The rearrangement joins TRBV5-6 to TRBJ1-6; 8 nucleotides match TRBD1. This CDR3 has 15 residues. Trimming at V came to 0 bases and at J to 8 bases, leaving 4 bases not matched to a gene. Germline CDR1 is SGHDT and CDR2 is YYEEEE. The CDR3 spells CASSLDGQGHSPLHF. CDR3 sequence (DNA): TGTGCCAGCAGCTTGGACGGACAGGGACATTCACCCCTCCACTTT. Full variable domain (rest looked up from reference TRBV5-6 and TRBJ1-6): DAGVTQSPTHLIKTRGQQVTLRCSPKSGHDTVSWYQQALGQGPQFIFQYYEEEERQRGNFPDRFSGHQFPNYSSELNVNALLLGDSALYLCASSLDGQGHSPLHFGNGTRLTVT.

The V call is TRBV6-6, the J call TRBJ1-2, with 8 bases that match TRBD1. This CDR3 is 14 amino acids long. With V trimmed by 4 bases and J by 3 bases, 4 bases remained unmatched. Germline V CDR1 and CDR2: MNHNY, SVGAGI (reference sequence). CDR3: CASSWTGLDYGYTF. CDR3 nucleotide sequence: TGTGCCAGCAGTTGGACAGGGCTGGACTATGGCTACACCTTC.

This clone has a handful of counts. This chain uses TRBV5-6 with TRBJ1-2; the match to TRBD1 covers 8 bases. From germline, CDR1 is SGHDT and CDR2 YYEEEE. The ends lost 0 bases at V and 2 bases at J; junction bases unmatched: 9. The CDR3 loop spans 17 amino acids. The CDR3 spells CASSLAGQEYGNYGYTF. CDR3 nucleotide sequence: TGTGCCAGCAGCTTGGCGGGACAGGAATATGGGAACTATGGCTACACCTTC.

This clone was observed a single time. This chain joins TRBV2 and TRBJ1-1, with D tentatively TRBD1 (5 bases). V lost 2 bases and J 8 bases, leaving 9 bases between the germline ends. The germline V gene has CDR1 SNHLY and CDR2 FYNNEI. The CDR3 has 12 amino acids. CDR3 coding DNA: TGTGCCAGCAGTGAAATACGGGGGGAAGCTTTCTTT. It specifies CASSEIRGEAFF.

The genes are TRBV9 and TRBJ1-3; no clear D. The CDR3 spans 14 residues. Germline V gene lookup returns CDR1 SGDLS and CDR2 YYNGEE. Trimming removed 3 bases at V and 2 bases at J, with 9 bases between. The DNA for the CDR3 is TGTGCCAGCAGCGCCGACGGGGCTGGAAACACCATATATTTT. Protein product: CASSADGAGNTIYF.

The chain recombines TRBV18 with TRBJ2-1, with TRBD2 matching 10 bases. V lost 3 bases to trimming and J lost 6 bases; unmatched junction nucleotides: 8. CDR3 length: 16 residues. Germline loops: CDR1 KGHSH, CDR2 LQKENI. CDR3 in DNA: TGTGCCAGCTCACCTCCCTGGGCTAGCGGGAGCAATGAGCAGTTCTTC. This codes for CASSPPWASGSNEQFF.